This T cell receptor (beta chain) was recovered during a study of CD8+ T cells in alopecia areata. Treatment meaning: oral pan-JAK inhibitor, 5-10 mg twice daily. CDR1 and CDR2 (germline): SGHRS, YFSETQ. CDR3 size: 15 residues. Losses at the gene ends were 3 bases for V and 0 bases for J; bases not matched to a gene: 3. For this clone: What it binds is not known.

Reverse transcription of extracted RNA yielded cDNA, which provided the sequencing template. Only in-frame clones appear in the TCRdb table, and some are missing; sequencing was by immunoSEQ multiplex PCR. Of tens of thousands of clones listed, around 42% are singletons. Whole-study findings and limits: Treatment with tofacitinib significantly lowered scalp clonality and reduced expanded CD8+ clones among the top 100. Scalp and blood retained many expanded lesional clones during tofacitinib.

The source is a human donor with alopecia areata. This specimen consisted of CD8+ T cells sorted from blood, obtained around week 36, from a patient treated with tofacitinib. V is TRBV5-1 and J is TRBJ2-3; 8 nucleotides agree with TRBD1. The CDR3 DNA is TGCGCCAGCAGCTCGGGACAGGATAGCACAGATACGCAGTATTTT. It is translated as CASSSGQDSTDTQYF.